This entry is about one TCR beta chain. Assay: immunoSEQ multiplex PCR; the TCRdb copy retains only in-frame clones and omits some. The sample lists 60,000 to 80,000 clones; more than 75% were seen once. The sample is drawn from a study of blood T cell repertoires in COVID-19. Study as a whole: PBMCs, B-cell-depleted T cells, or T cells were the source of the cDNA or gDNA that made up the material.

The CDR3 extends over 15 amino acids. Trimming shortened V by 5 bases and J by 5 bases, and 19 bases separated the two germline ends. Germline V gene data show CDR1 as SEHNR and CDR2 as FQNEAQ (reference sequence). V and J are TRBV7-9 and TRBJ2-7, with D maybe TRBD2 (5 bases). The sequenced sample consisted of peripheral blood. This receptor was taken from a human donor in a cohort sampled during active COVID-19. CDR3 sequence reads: CASSPGVGDYHEQYF. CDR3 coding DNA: TGTGCCAGCAGCCCCGGGGTGGGTGACTACCACGAGCAGTACTTC.